A single sample is the source of the 15 T cell receptor beta chains below, sequenced in a study of blood T cell repertoires in COVID-19. The repertoire was sequenced with immunoSEQ multiplex PCR; TCRdb's copy has only in-frame clones and lacks some. The data contain about 140,000 clones, around 80% of them seen just once; the ten biggest clones take up roughly 4.9%. Sequencing used PBMCs or T cells enriched from blood (not recorded which). The receptors stem from a man in his sixties or seventies who had been exposed to COVID-19.

The J gene is TRBJ1-3, the V gene TRBV7-8; 7 positions agree with TRBD1. CDR1 is SGHVS and CDR2 is FQNEAQ in the germline V gene. V was clipped by 5 bases and J by 1 base; unmatched bases: 5. This CDR3 is 15 amino acids long. Written as DNA, the CDR3 is TGTGCCAGCAGCAGTAACAGGGGTTCTGGAAACACCATATATTTT. It codes for CASSSNRGSGNTIYF.

The gene calls are TRBV27 and TRBJ1-2; 8 nucleotides agree with TRBD1. Germline CDR1 MNHEY, CDR2 SMNVEV (reference sequence). The trim removed 5 bases at V and 0 bases at J, leaving 11 bases unmatched. The CDR3 runs 17 residues. DNA for the CDR3: TGTGCCAGCAGTCCCCGGACAGGGCGGCGTGCTAACTATGGCTACACCTTC. Translating it yields CASSPRTGRRANYGYTF.

The V gene is TRBV15, the J gene TRBJ2-7; 11 bases line up with TRBD2. With V trimmed by 0 bases and J by 5 bases, 6 bases remained unmatched. There are 16 residues in the CDR3. Germline loops: CDR1 LNHNV, CDR2 YYDKDF (reference sequence). The CDR3 DNA sequence: TGTGCCACCAGCAGAGATCTAGCGGGGGGTAGGAACGAGCAGTACTTC. This translates into CATSRDLAGGRNEQYF.

The rearrangement links TRBV5-4 to TRBJ2-1; no definite D call. This CDR3 comprises 12 residues. Trimming cost V 3 bases and J 5 bases, with 6 bases left between them. Germline loops: CDR1 SGHNT, CDR2 YYREEE (reference sequence). The CDR3 reads CASSSDNNEQFF. The CDR3, as DNA: TGTGCCAGCAGCTCCGACAACAATGAGCAGTTCTTC.

The chain has TRBV19 and TRBJ1-2, with a tentative D call TRBD1 (6 bases). The germline V and J ends were trimmed by 4 bases and 8 bases, with 11 bases remaining between them. The CDR3 has 12 amino acids. CDR1 and CDR2 (germline): LNHDA, SQIVND (reference sequence). The CDR3 bases are TGTGCCAGTAGTAAAACAGGGATCGGCTACACCTTC. It yields the protein CASSKTGIGYTF.

The table lists this clone with a count of one. The chain has TRBV28 and TRBJ2-7; TRBD1 matches at 9 bases. The length of the CDR3 is 13 residues. Germline loops: CDR1 MDHEN, CDR2 SYDVKM. V lost 5 bases and J lost 3; bases outside the gene matches: 2. Here the CDR3 DNA reads TGTGCCAGCAGTAGGGACAGGGACTACGAGCAGTACTTC. It codes for CASSRDRDYEQYF.

V and J are TRBV11-2 and TRBJ2-5; TRBD1 might be the D (5 bases). The CDR3 has 13 amino acids. Trimming removed 5 bases from V and 4 bases from J, with 11 bases in between. Germline V gene lookup returns CDR1 SGHAT and CDR2 FQNNGV. CDR3 coding DNA: TGTGCCAGCAGCCCAGGGCAGAGAGAGACCCAGTACTTC. This codes for CASSPGQRETQYF.

The J gene is TRBJ1-2, the V gene TRBV10-3; weak D call: TRBD1 (5 bases). The V end lost 3 bases, the J end lost 1 base, and 12 bases lay between the germline ends. Per the germline V gene, CDR1 is ENHRY and CDR2 is SYGVKD. CDR3 size: 15 residues. This CDR3 reads CAISDMGGFNYGYTF. The CDR3 nucleotides are TGTGCCATCAGTGATATGGGGGGATTTAACTATGGCTACACCTTC.

This chain connects TRBV6-5 to TRBJ1-2; 7 bases are shared with TRBD1. Germline CDR1 is MNHEY and CDR2 is SVGAGI. The CDR3 covers 14 residues. J was trimmed by 3 bases and V by 6 bases; bases with no gene match: 7. The DNA of the CDR3 is TGTGCCAGCAGATCCCCCGGGACAGACTATGGCTACACCTTC. It specifies CASRSPGTDYGYTF.

This chain joins TRBV5-5 and TRBJ2-5; no reliable D call. With 3 bases removed from V and 2 bases from J, the gap between germline ends came to 5 bases. The V gene's germline CDR1 is SGHKS and CDR2 YYEKEE (reference sequence). This CDR3 comprises 12 residues. The CDR3 loop is CASSSFQETQYF. The CDR3 bases are TGTGCCAGCAGCTCGTTTCAAGAGACCCAGTACTTC.

The V gene is TRBV7-9, the J gene TRBJ1-1; no reliable D call. There are 13 residues in the CDR3. CDR1 is SEHNR and CDR2 is FQNEAQ in the germline V gene (reference sequence). V lost 5 bases and J lost 1, with 8 bases in between. As DNA, the CDR3 is TGTGCCAGCAGCCCCCATTCGAACACTGAAGCTTTCTTT. Its translation: CASSPHSNTEAFF.

The CDR3 reads CAGVNRDRNLYEQYF. Here the CDR3 DNA reads TGTGCCGGCGTAAACCGGGACAGGAACCTCTACGAGCAGTACTTC. The rearrangement uses TRBV6-5 and TRBJ2-7; 8 bases align to TRBD1. Germline trimming cut 11 bases from V and 3 bases from J; bases unmatched to any gene: 15. CDR3 size: 15 residues. The germline V gene encodes CDR1 MNHEY and CDR2 SVGAGI.

This clone was detected once. J is TRBJ1-4 and V is TRBV19; D call uncertain. CDR1 is LNHDA, CDR2 SQIVND, per germline (reference sequence). V lost 8 bases and J 2 bases, leaving 9 bases between the germline ends. The CDR3 length is 13 residues. CDR3: CASRTNTNEKLFF. In DNA, the CDR3 is TGTGCCAGTCGAACAAATACTAATGAAAAACTGTTTTTT.

The chain has TRBV4-1 and TRBJ2-2; 11 bases line up with TRBD2. CDR1 MGHRA and CDR2 YSYEKL come from the germline V gene. This CDR3 has 16 residues. With 1 base clipped from V and 7 bases from J, the junction kept 5 bases outside the gene matches. The CDR3 protein is CASSQGGLAGIGELFF. CDR3 DNA sequence: TGCGCCAGCAGCCAAGGTGGACTAGCGGGTATCGGGGAGCTGTTTTTT.

The rearrangement uses TRBV27 and TRBJ1-5, with a weak D call TRBD1 (6 bases). The germline V and J ends were trimmed by 5 bases and 5 bases, with 13 bases remaining between them. The CDR3 has 14 residues. Germline lookup yields CDR1 MNHEY and CDR2 SMNVEV (reference sequence). The CDR3 spells CASSTWGGHQPQHF. CDR3 bases: TGTGCCAGCAGTACCTGGGGGGGGCATCAGCCCCAGCATTTT.